This T cell receptor (beta chain) derives from a study of T cell responses to AZD1222 COVID-19 vaccine. Concerning this clone: Its target is not known.

Second doses at about 4 or about 12 weeks were pooled. Repertoires were generated with immunoSEQ multiplex PCR, while TCRdb's copy carries only in-frame clones and drops some. Of approximately 110,000 clones listed, roughly nine tenths are singletons. The CDR3 sequence is 15 residues long. The V gene's germline CDR1 is SGHNT and CDR2 YYREEE (reference sequence). The junction had 5 bases not matched to a gene; V was cut back by 4 bases and J by 4 bases. Study findings and constraints: Repertoire samples came only from after the peak T cell response.

This receptor was taken from an adult who received the AZD1222 COVID-19 vaccine. The chain couples TRBV5-4 to TRBJ2-1; TRBD2 agrees at 10 bases. Sequencing was performed on peripheral blood, taken 28 days after the second AZD1222 dose. In nucleotides, the CDR3 is TGTGCCAGCAGCCCTCGGACTAGCGGTTACAATGAGCAGTTCTTC. Its translation is CASSPRTSGYNEQFF.